This passage covers 9 T cell receptor beta chains from one sample sequenced in a study of memory CD4+ T cells and cytomegalovirus serostatus. The sort gate was single viable CD3+CD4+CD8-CD45RO+ cells for memory CD4+ T cells. TCRdb's copy holds only in-frame clones and misses some; the assay was immunoSEQ multiplex PCR. The table lists under 55,000 clones, 80% to 90% of them singletons. The sequencing input was memory CD4+ T cells from blood. These receptors originate from an adult in good health and CMV-seropositive.

This chain joins TRBV9 and TRBJ2-2; 7 bases fit TRBD1. This CDR3 contains 13 residues. In germline, CDR1 is SGDLS, CDR2 YYNGEE. Trimming cost V 6 bases and J 5 bases; bases outside gene matches: 4. The CDR3 loop reads CASMTGNTGELFF. The CDR3 coding sequence is TGTGCCAGCATGACAGGGAATACCGGGGAGCTGTTTTTT.

The chain has TRBV9 and TRBJ2-2; TRBD1 aligns across 8 bases. The CDR3 extends over 15 amino acids. The germline gives CDR1 SGDLS, CDR2 YYNGEE. Trimming took 2 bases from V and 4 from J; bases not matched to a gene: 4. The CDR3 is CASSVMQGATGELFF. CDR3 bases: TGTGCCAGCAGCGTTATGCAGGGGGCCACCGGGGAGCTGTTTTTT. The entire variable domain, with the rest obtained from reference TRBV9 and TRBJ2-2, is as follows: DSGVTQTPKHLITATGQRVTLRCSPRSGDLSVYWYQQSLDQGLQFLIQYYNGEERAKGNILERFSAQQFPDLHSELNLSSLELGDSALYFCASSVMQGATGELFFGEGSRLTVL.

The chain combines TRBV7-2 with TRBJ2-1; no firm D call. The ends were cut back, 2 bases at V and 2 bases at J, with 13 bases in the middle. Germline lookup yields CDR1 SGHTA and CDR2 FQGNSA. The CDR3 extends over 16 amino acids. CDR3 DNA sequence: TGTGCCAGCAGCTTAACGTTACGAAAGGCCTACAATGAGCAGTTCTTC. Residues: CASSLTLRKAYNEQFF.

This clone was found a few times. The genes are TRBV5-1 and TRBJ1-2; D might be TRBD1 (6 bases). Trimming removed 1 base from V and 6 bases from J, with 16 bases in between. Per the germline V gene, CDR1 is SGHRS and CDR2 is YFSETQ. The CDR3 length is 15 residues. The CDR3 nucleotides read TGCGCCAGCAGCTTGACCAGCCCCGGGGGCGATGGCTACACCTTC. Translated: CASSLTSPGGDGYTF.

CDR3 loop: CASSPLQGRNTEAFF. Here the CDR3 DNA reads TGCGCCAGCAGCCCATTACAGGGGAGGAACACTGAAGCTTTCTTT. The rearrangement joins TRBV5-1 to TRBJ1-1, with 7 bases fitting TRBD1. The junction had 7 bases not matched to a gene; V was cut back by 4 bases and J by 1 base. The CDR3 extends over 15 amino acids. Germline lookup yields CDR1 SGHRS and CDR2 YFSETQ.

This clone came up a few times. The chain is built from TRBV10-1 and TRBJ2-5; D is unclear. Germline assignment: CDR1 WNHNN and CDR2 SYGVQD (reference sequence). CDR3 length equals 13 residues. Between the trimmed V and J ends, which lost 3 bases and 4 bases, there was a span of 9 bases. DNA of the CDR3: TGCGCCAGCAGTGACAAGCAAGGAGAGACCCAGTACTTC. Its protein is CASSDKQGETQYF.

The chain combines TRBV27 with TRBJ1-5, with 8 bases matching TRBD1. Per germline, CDR1 MNHEY and CDR2 SMNVEV (reference sequence). The CDR3 has 17 amino acids. After removal of 5 bases from V and 4 bases from J, the junction contained 13 bases not matched to a gene. CDR3 sequence (DNA): TGTGCCAGCAGTGCGACAGGGGAGCAGGGGGGTAATCAGCCCCAGCATTTT. This codes for CASSATGEQGGNQPQHF.

V usage is TRBV21-1 and J usage is TRBJ1-2. TRBV21-1 is tagged as a pseudogene. The CDR3 contains 17 residues. As DNA, the CDR3 is TGTGCCAGCGTACAAGGGAGTAGGGAGAGAGTTCCTGTTAGCTACACCTTC. Protein product: CASVQGSRERVPVSYTF.

V usage is TRBV7-6 and J usage is TRBJ1-3; D not resolved. The CDR3 has 16 residues. V lost 0 bases, J lost 0 bases, and 9 bases lay in between. Germline CDR1 reads SGHVS; CDR2 reads FNYEAQ. CDR3 sequence (DNA): TGTGCCAGCAGCTTAGCCCCTGATTACTCTGGAAACACCATATATTTT. It specifies CASSLAPDYSGNTIYF.